This T cell receptor (beta chain) was documented in a study of T-cell reconstitution after alpha-beta-depleted transplantation in children. Study conclusions and caveats: Expanded graft clones numbering several hundred reportedly gave rise to alpha-beta T cells about two months after transplant. A year post-transplant, T-cell counts and diversity derived mostly from newly produced T cells. In some patients, recipient T cells and intrathymic progenitors surviving conditioning explained high day-60 diversity.

This clonotype appeared many times. What it binds is unknown. Construction of the TCRbeta library involved unique molecular identifiers. TCRdb re-analysed the PCR reads in MiXCR, keeping a single row per CDR3 protein. The sample has about 440,000 distinct CDR3 sequences, 43% seen once; the top ten hold 25% to 30%. Trimming cost V 3 bases and J 5 bases; bases outside gene matches: 13. From germline, CDR1 is SGHRS and CDR2 YFSETQ. This CDR3 comprises 16 residues. The specimen comprised PBMCs, sampled before TCRalphabeta/CD19-depleted stem cell transplant. This receptor was identified in a girl aged 2-9 years with aplastic anemia, due to receive a stem cell transplant. The gene calls are TRBV5-1 and TRBJ1-1, with 7 bases fitting TRBD1. CDR3 loop: CASSWAPRQGYTEAFF. The CDR3 nucleotides read TGCGCCAGCAGCTGGGCCCCTAGACAGGGATATACTGAAGCTTTCTTT.